The clone carrying this TCR beta chain was found many times. Its antigen is undetermined. The V and J ends lost 6 bases and 6 bases, in that order; junction bases with no gene match: 13. The CDR3 runs to 16 residues. Germline CDR1 MNHEY, CDR2 SVGAGI. Transcripts of RNA were the source for amplifying TCR beta CDR3 regions. RT-PCR with HTBI primers came first, then second-round multiplex PCR. MiXCR was run by TCRdb on the multiplex PCR reads, yielding one entry per CDR3 protein. The repertoire includes 150,000 or so distinct CDR3 sequences, approximately 40% of them detected once, and approximately 5.5% sits in the top ten. The data derive from a study of Graves' ophthalmopathy and Graves' hyperthyroidism. General study points: With just over 70% sensitivity and approximately 72% specificity, the model predicted ophthalmopathy progression.

The V call is TRBV6-5, the J call TRBJ1-5, with 8 bases fitting TRBD1. The TCR sequence derives from a woman aged 35 to 49 with Graves' ophthalmopathy. The sample was peripheral blood. CDR3 sequence reads: CASRVIGTGVGQPQHF. CDR3 DNA sequence: TGTGCCAGCAGGGTAATCGGGACAGGAGTAGGTCAGCCCCAGCATTTT.